This T cell receptor beta chain appears in the sequencing data of a study of blood T cell repertoires in COVID-19. Study at large: Acute and convalescent COVID-19 specimens originated in the United States, Italy and Spain. T cells, B-cell-depleted T cells, or PBMCs supplied cDNA or gDNA.

Trimming stripped 1 base from V and 2 bases from J, with 11 bases between. The germline V gene encodes CDR1 SGHRS and CDR2 YFSETQ. The CDR3 has 15 amino acids. Per the authors' pipeline: Estimated nucleated cell counts came from reference gene primer amplification. Profiled with immunoSEQ multiplex PCR; TCRdb holds only in-frame clones, not every one. The DNA was the basis for D and trimming; V, J and clone size are from that table. The table shows around 140,000 clones, with around 90% occurring only once. The TCR sequence derives from an older man with acute or convalescent COVID-19. The sequenced sample was peripheral blood. This rearrangement joins TRBV5-1 to TRBJ2-3; D call uncertain. The CDR3 reads CASSLLAAPTDTQYF. Here the CDR3 DNA reads TGCGCCAGCAGCTTGCTGGCGGCCCCCACAGATACGCAGTATTTT.